These 32 T cell receptor beta chains came from one sample sequenced in a study of regulatory T cells in long-lasting Graves disease. The TCR beta library used iRepertoire HTBI primers with Arm-PCR amplification of CDR3. MiXCR, applied by TCRdb to the multiplex PCR reads, yields one record per CDR3 protein. The sample contains about 400,000 distinct CDR3 sequences, less than 25% of which appear only once. The time point here: persistent/refractory GD, antithyroid drugs over 5 years with positive TRAb. Making the TCR library involved RNA that had been extracted from PBMCs. The material sequenced was peripheral blood mononuclear cells (PBMCs), taken when the disease was refractory, from a patient treated with antithyroid drugs. The receptor set was obtained from a female donor with Graves disease.

This clonotype was counted ten times or more. This rearrangement joins TRBV28 to TRBJ2-5; perhaps TRBD1 as D (5 bases). Germline CDR1 reads MDHEN; CDR2 reads SYDVKM. CDR3 length equals 15 residues. Trimming shortened V by 5 bases and J by 1 base, and 14 bases separated the two germline ends. The CDR3 spells CASSQRTGFQETQYF. The CDR3 coding sequence is TGTGCCAGCAGTCAGCGCACAGGTTTCCAAGAGACCCAGTACTTC. Looking up the rest from reference TRBV28 and TRBJ2-5 gives the full variable domain: DVKVTQSSRYLVKRTGEKVFLECVQDMDHENMFWYRQDPGLGLRLIYFSYDVKMKEKGDIPEGYSVSREKKERFSLILESASTNQTSMYLCASSQRTGFQETQYFGPGTRLLVL.

This clonotype has just a few counts. The gene calls are TRBV5-8 and TRBJ2-3; D tentatively fits TRBD1 or TRBD2 (5 bases each). From germline, CDR1 is SGHTS and CDR2 YDEGEE. This CDR3 comprises 16 residues. The V and J ends lost 2 bases and 5 bases respectively, with 18 bases between them. The DNA for the CDR3 is TGTGCCAGCAGCTTTTACGACAGCGGTGCACAAGATACGCAGTATTTT. Translation: CASSFYDSGAQDTQYF.

This clonotype was seen a few times. The chain couples TRBV27 to TRBJ1-3; D possibly corresponds to TRBD1 (6 bases). V lost 2 bases, J lost 0 bases, and 11 bases lay in between. The CDR3 consists of 16 residues. CDR1 MNHEY and CDR2 SMNVEV come from the germline V gene (reference sequence). DNA of the CDR3: TGTGCCAGCAGTTTACCAGGGGCTGACTCTGGAAACACCATATATTTT. Amino acids: CASSLPGADSGNTIYF.

The chain recombines TRBV6-1 with TRBJ1-5, with 9 bases fitting TRBD1. Germline V gives CDR1 MNHNS, CDR2 SASEGT. The J segment lost 5 bases and the V segment lost 4 bases, leaving 3 bases of the junction unmatched. The CDR3 runs 14 residues. The DNA of the CDR3 is TGTGCCAGCAGTGGGACAGGGGAAGATCAGCCCCAGCATTTT. Protein product: CASSGTGEDQPQHF.

The table lists this clonotype with a few counts. The chain couples TRBV4-3 to TRBJ1-4, with 7 positions matching TRBD1. The CDR3 is made up of 17 amino acids. J was trimmed by 5 bases and V by 1 base; bases with no gene match: 10. Germline V gene lookup returns CDR1 LGHNA and CDR2 YSLEER. CDR3 coding DNA: TGCGCCAGCAGCCAAGCGGCCCAGGGGGGCCTAAATGAAAAACTGTTTTTT. Encoded protein: CASSQAAQGGLNEKLFF.

In its sample, this clonotype was seen a few times. The chain has TRBV7-9 and TRBJ2-2; D might be TRBD2 (7 bases). The V and J ends lost 5 bases and 1 base respectively, with 23 bases between them. Germline CDR1 is SEHNR and CDR2 is FQNEAQ (reference sequence). This CDR3 has 19 amino acids. CDR3 DNA: TGTGCCAGCAGCCCGACACGAGGGGGGGAGGTAAAGAACACCGGGGAGCTGTTTTTT. Its protein product is CASSPTRGGEVKNTGELFF.

This clonotype showed up many times. The chain links TRBV15 to TRBJ1-6; D may be TRBD1 (5 bases). The V and J ends lost 0 bases and 6 bases respectively, with 9 bases between them. Germline assignment: CDR1 LNHNV and CDR2 YYDKDF (reference sequence). The CDR3 sequence is 15 residues long. The CDR3 DNA follows: TGTGCCACCAGCAGAGAAGGGGACGGTAATTCACCCCTCCACTTT. Protein product: CATSREGDGNSPLHF.

The chain's CDR3 is CASSQGVQGYEQYF. In DNA form, the CDR3 reads TGCGCCAGCAGCCAAGGGGTTCAGGGATACGAGCAGTACTTC. The gene calls are TRBV4-3 and TRBJ2-4, with D possibly being TRBD1 (5 bases). The J call may be faulty, since TRBJ2-7 better matches the DNA end. The CDR3 contains 14 residues. CDR1 and CDR2 (germline): LGHNA, YSLEER.

This clonotype appeared many times. The rearrangement uses TRBV5-1 and TRBJ2-7; TRBD2 matches 10 bases. V was pared by 2 bases and J by 6 bases, with 5 bases of the junction left unmatched. CDR3 length: 14 residues. Germline assignment: CDR1 SGHRS and CDR2 YFSETQ. CDR3 sequence (DNA): TGCGCCAGCAGCTTAGCGGGAGGGCCCTTCGAGCAGTACTTC. The encoded protein is CASSLAGGPFEQYF.

This clonotype came up many times. The rearrangement joins TRBV6-2 or TRBV6-3 to TRBJ1-1, with D perhaps matching TRBD1 (5 bases). V lost 10 bases to trimming and J lost 0 bases, with 9 bases between them. Per germline, CDR1 MNHEY and CDR2 SVGEGT. The CDR3 has 12 amino acids. The CDR3 sequence is CANDRLNTEAFF. In DNA, the CDR3 is TGTGCCAACGACAGATTGAACACTGAAGCTTTCTTT.

In this sample, this clonotype turned up a few times. This sequence joins TRBV9 and TRBJ1-5; the D gene is possibly TRBD1 (5 bases). Deletions cut 6 bases from V and 0 bases from J, with 16 bases between. The CDR3 sequence is 16 residues long. From germline, CDR1 is SGDLS and CDR2 YYNGEE. The CDR3 nucleotides read TGTGCCAGCAAGACACCCCATAGGGGTAGCAATCAGCCCCAGCATTTT. Its protein is CASKTPHRGSNQPQHF.

This clonotype was seen many times. The rearrangement uses TRBV24-1 and TRBJ1-5; D remains ambiguous. V lost 3 bases and J 7 bases, leaving 21 bases between the germline ends. CDR3 length: 17 residues. Germline values: CDR1 KGHDR, CDR2 SFDVKD. The CDR3 nucleotides read TGTGCCACCAGTGATCTGAATCTGAGCCCAGGTGGGCAGCCCCAGCATTTT. This gives the protein CATSDLNLSPGGQPQHF.

This chain joins TRBV4-1 and TRBJ2-7, with D possibly TRBD2 on 6 matching bases. The CDR3 spans 15 residues. V was trimmed by 1 base and J by 2 bases, leaving 12 bases between them. The germline V gene has CDR1 MGHRA and CDR2 YSYEKL. CDR3 residues: CASSQVTSSAYEQYF. CDR3 DNA: TGCGCCAGCAGCCAAGTGACTAGTTCTGCCTACGAGCAGTACTTC.

The V call is TRBV6-1, the J call TRBJ2-5; D unresolved. The CDR3 covers 13 residues. Germline-derived CDR1 and CDR2 are MNHNS and SASEGT. The V end lost 7 bases, the J end lost 4 bases, and 13 bases lay between the germline ends. Here the CDR3 reads CASNAGFLETQYF. The CDR3 DNA reads TGTGCCAGCAATGCCGGGTTTTTAGAGACCCAGTACTTC.

The chain employs TRBV7-6 and TRBJ2-7, with D hard to call. The germline CDR1 and CDR2 sequences are SGHVS and FNYEAQ. V was trimmed by 5 bases and J by 4 bases, leaving 12 bases between them. The CDR3 spans 13 residues. The CDR3 loop reads CASSPDQGYEQYF. The CDR3 nucleotides are TGTGCCAGCAGCCCAGACCAAGGGTACGAGCAGTACTTC. The full variable domain, rest sourced from reference TRBV7-6 and TRBJ2-7, is GAGVSQSPRYKVTKRGQDVALRCDPISGHVSLYWYRQALGQGPEFLTYFNYEAQQDKSGLPNDRFSAERPEGSISTLTIQRTEQRDSAMYRCASSPDQGYEQYFGPGTRLTVT.

There are many counts of this clonotype. This chain links TRBV6-5 with TRBJ2-5, with TRBD2 identical over 9 bases. J was trimmed by 3 bases and V by 2 bases; bases with no gene match: 4. The length of the CDR3 is 15 residues. CDR1 is MNHEY, CDR2 SVGAGI, per germline. The CDR3 here is CASSYGGRGEETQYF. CDR3 bases: TGTGCCAGCAGTTACGGCGGGAGGGGAGAAGAGACCCAGTACTTC.

The V call is TRBV5-1, the J call TRBJ1-2; 7 bases match TRBD1. The ends lost 5 bases at V and 4 bases at J; junction bases unmatched: 14. This CDR3 has 16 amino acids. Germline CDR1 and CDR2: SGHRS and YFSETQ. The CDR3 nucleotides read TGCGCCAGCAGAGTGAAACCGGGACAGAATTTCTATGGCTACACCTTC. It encodes CASRVKPGQNFYGYTF.

The table lists this clonotype with many counts. This sequence joins TRBV15 and TRBJ1-6; D may be TRBD1 (5 bases). Trimming took 1 base from V and 0 from J, leaving 10 bases between them. The CDR3 covers 17 residues. The V gene's germline CDR1 is LNHNV and CDR2 YYDKDF (reference sequence). CDR3 sequence: CATSRVAGSSYNSPLHF. DNA of the CDR3: TGTGCCACCAGCAGAGTGGCAGGGAGCTCCTATAATTCACCCCTCCACTTT.

This clonotype was seen at least ten times. The V call is TRBV6-1, the J call TRBJ2-7; D remains unclear. Trimming shortened V by 6 bases and J by 4 bases, and 7 bases separated the two germline ends. Germline-derived CDR1 and CDR2 are MNHNS and SASEGT. The CDR3 is 11 residues long. CDR3 sequence reads: CASSDRYEQYF. CDR3 nucleotides: TGTGCCAGCAGCGATCGATACGAGCAGTACTTC.

This clonotype was detected many times. V gene TRBV6-5 combines with J gene TRBJ1-1, with D unresolved. The V and J ends lost 0 bases and 4 bases respectively, with 6 bases between them. Per the germline V gene, CDR1 is MNHEY and CDR2 is SVGAGI. The length of the CDR3 is 13 residues. The CDR3 protein is CASSYSPGTEAFF. The CDR3 DNA is TGTGCCAGCAGTTACTCCCCTGGCACTGAAGCTTTCTTT.

This clonotype occurred many times. J is TRBJ1-2 and V is TRBV12-3 or TRBV12-4; a possible D gene is TRBD1 (5 bases). Trimming took 2 bases from V and 6 from J, leaving 13 bases between them. This CDR3 has 14 residues. The DNA of the CDR3 is TGTGCCAGCAGTTTACTTCGGGGCGGAGATGGCTACACCTTC. Amino acids: CASSLLRGGDGYTF.

This chain connects TRBV7-9 to TRBJ1-1; 7 bases line up with TRBD1. Trimming took 5 bases from V and 6 from J; bases not matched to a gene: 9. This CDR3 is built from 14 residues. Germline V gives CDR1 SEHNR, CDR2 FQNEAQ (reference sequence). The CDR3 loop reads CASSLWTRGAEAFF. The CDR3 DNA reads as TGTGCCAGCAGCCTCTGGACCAGGGGGGCTGAAGCTTTCTTT.

V usage is TRBV28 and J usage is TRBJ1-2; D is uncertain. Germline V gene sequence: CDR1 MDHEN, CDR2 SYDVKM. CDR3 size: 13 residues. Trimming took 6 bases from V and 1 from J, leaving 9 bases between them. CDR3 DNA sequence: TGTGCCAGCAGCCAAACCGTTAACTATGGCTACACCTTC. Protein sequence: CASSQTVNYGYTF.

The J gene is TRBJ1-2, the V gene TRBV4-1; 7 bases agree with TRBD1. Germline trimming cut 1 base from V and 2 bases from J; bases unmatched to any gene: 13. Germline V gives CDR1 MGHRA, CDR2 YSYEKL. This CDR3 spans 18 amino acids. In DNA, the CDR3 is TGCGCCAGCAGCCAAGTTTTCGTGAGGCTACAGGGGAACTATGGCTACACCTTC. Amino acid sequence: CASSQVFVRLQGNYGYTF.

V gene TRBV4-3 combines with J gene TRBJ2-2; possibly TRBD2 for D (6 bases). The CDR3 has 15 amino acids. The germline V gene encodes CDR1 LGHNA and CDR2 YSLEER. The V and J ends lost 1 base and 6 bases respectively, with 12 bases between them. CDR3 amino acids: CASSQAGSAPGELFF. CDR3 in DNA: TGCGCCAGCAGCCAAGCCGGGAGCGCACCCGGGGAGCTGTTTTTT.

This clonotype was picked up a small number of times. The chain recombines TRBV28 with TRBJ2-3; the D gene is possibly TRBD2 (5 bases). Deletions cut 6 bases from V and 4 bases from J, with 14 bases between. The CDR3 covers 14 residues. From germline, CDR1 is MDHEN and CDR2 SYDVKM. The CDR3 loop reads CASRTGVGADTQYF. Here the CDR3 DNA reads TGTGCCAGCAGGACTGGGGTCGGGGCAGATACGCAGTATTTT.

CDR3 loop: CATWEDGTNYGYTF. The CDR3 DNA reads TGTGCCACCTGGGAGGACGGAACTAACTATGGCTACACCTTC. The V call is TRBV25-1, the J call TRBJ1-2; no firm D call. Trimming stripped 10 bases from V and 0 bases from J, with 15 bases between. The CDR3 length is 14 residues. The germline CDR1 and CDR2 sequences are MGHDK and SYGVNS.

The chain joins TRBV7-2 to TRBJ1-4, with D tentatively TRBD1 (6 bases). CDR3 length equals 15 residues. Germline-derived CDR1 and CDR2 are SGHTA and FQGNSA. The V and J ends lost 0 bases and 8 bases respectively, with 13 bases between them. The CDR3 spells CASSLAGGAEEKLFF. Here the CDR3 DNA reads TGTGCCAGCAGCTTAGCGGGGGGCGCAGAAGAAAAACTGTTTTTT. Looking up the rest from reference TRBV7-2 and TRBJ1-4 gives the full variable domain: GAGVSQSPSNKVTEKGKDVELRCDPISGHTALYWYRQSLGQGLEFLIYFQGNSAPDKSGLPSDRFSAERTGGSVSTLTIQRTQQEDSAVYLCASSLAGGAEEKLFFGSGTQLSVL.

CDR3 in DNA: TGTGCCAGCGGTTCGATTAGCGGGGTTACCGGGGAGCTGTTTTTT. This translates into CASGSISGVTGELFF. V is TRBV12-3 or TRBV12-4 and J is TRBJ2-2, with 8 positions matching TRBD2. The CDR3 is 15 amino acids. The ends lost 8 bases at V and 5 bases at J; junction bases unmatched: 10.

This clonotype was recorded many times. In DNA, the CDR3 is TGTGCCAGCAGTGAACGGGGGCTGAGCTATGGCTACACCTTC. This sequence encodes CASSERGLSYGYTF. V and J are TRBV6-1 and TRBJ1-2, with D possibly matching TRBD1 (6 bases). Germline V CDR1 and CDR2: MNHNS, SASEGT. This CDR3 is built from 14 residues. V was cut by 2 bases and J by 4 bases, with 11 bases left in between.

This clonotype was counted at least ten times. The rearrangement joins TRBV12-3 or TRBV12-4 to TRBJ2-7; 12 bases match TRBD1. CDR3 length: 17 amino acids. J was trimmed by 5 bases and V by 2 bases; bases with no gene match: 10. Here the CDR3 DNA reads TGTGCCAGCAGTTTATTTCTTGGGGGACAGGGGGCTCACGAGCAGTACTTC. This translates into CASSLFLGGQGAHEQYF.

This clonotype was seen many times. The chain links TRBV28 to TRBJ2-5; unclear D gene. The CDR3 spans 13 residues. Trimming shortened V by 7 bases and J by 2 bases, and 11 bases separated the two germline ends. Germline lookup yields CDR1 MDHEN and CDR2 SYDVKM. For the CDR3, the DNA is TGTGCCAGCAATCTTCTAGAACAAGAGACCCAGTACTTC. It encodes CASNLLEQETQYF.